One T cell receptor beta chain is described in this entry. Germline CDR1 is SEHNR and CDR2 is FQNEAQ (reference sequence). V dropped 0 bases and J dropped 1 base, with 9 bases sitting between them. The CDR3 runs to 15 residues. This specimen belongs to a study of T cell responses to AZD1222 COVID-19 vaccine. TCRdb keeps only in-frame clones here, not all; method: immunoSEQ multiplex PCR. The sample includes around 190,000 clones, roughly 92% seen only once; the top ten take approximately 1.5%. The chain links TRBV7-9 to TRBJ1-1; D not resolved. The source was peripheral blood, collected on day 0 of AZD1222 vaccination. The receptor was derived from an adult in good health. The CDR3 loop reads CASSLASHPNTEAFF. DNA of the CDR3: TGTGCCAGCAGCTTAGCAAGCCATCCGAACACTGAAGCTTTCTTT.